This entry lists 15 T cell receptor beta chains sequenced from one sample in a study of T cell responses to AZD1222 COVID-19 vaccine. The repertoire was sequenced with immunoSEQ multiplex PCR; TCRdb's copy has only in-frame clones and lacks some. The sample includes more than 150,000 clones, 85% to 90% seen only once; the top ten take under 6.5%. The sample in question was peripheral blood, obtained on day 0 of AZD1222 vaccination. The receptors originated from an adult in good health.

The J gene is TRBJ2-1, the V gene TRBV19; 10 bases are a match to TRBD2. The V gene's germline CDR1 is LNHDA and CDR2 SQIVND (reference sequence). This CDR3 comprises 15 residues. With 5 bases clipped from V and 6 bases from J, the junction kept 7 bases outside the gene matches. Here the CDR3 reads CASSPPGLALNEQFF. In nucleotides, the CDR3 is TGTGCCAGTAGTCCGCCGGGACTAGCGCTCAATGAGCAGTTCTTC.

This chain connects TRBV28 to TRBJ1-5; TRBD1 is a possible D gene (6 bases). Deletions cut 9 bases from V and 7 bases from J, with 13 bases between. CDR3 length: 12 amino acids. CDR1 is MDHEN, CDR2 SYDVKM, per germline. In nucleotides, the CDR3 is TGTGCCAGTAACACGGGGGGCCAGCCCCAGCATTTT. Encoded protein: CASNTGGQPQHF.

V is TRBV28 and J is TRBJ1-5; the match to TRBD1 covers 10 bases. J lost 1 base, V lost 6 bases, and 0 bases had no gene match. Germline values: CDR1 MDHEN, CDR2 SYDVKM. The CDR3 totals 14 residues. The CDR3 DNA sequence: TGTGCCAGCAGGGACAGGGGGAGCAATCAGCCCCAGCATTTT. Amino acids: CASRDRGSNQPQHF.

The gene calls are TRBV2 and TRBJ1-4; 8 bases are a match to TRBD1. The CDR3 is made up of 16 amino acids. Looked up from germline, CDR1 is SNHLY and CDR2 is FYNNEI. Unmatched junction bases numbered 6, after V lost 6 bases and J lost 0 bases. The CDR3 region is CASRAGQASTNEKLFF. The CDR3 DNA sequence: TGTGCCAGCAGAGCGGGACAGGCGTCAACTAATGAAAAACTGTTTTTT.

CDR3 region: CASSLWEGVKPQHF. The CDR3 region has the DNA TGTGCCAGCAGTTTATGGGAGGGGGTGAAGCCCCAGCATTTT. The chain employs TRBV28 and TRBJ1-5, with D possibly TRBD1 on 6 matching bases. CDR3 length: 14 residues. V lost 0 bases and J lost 8, with 11 bases in between. Germline V gives CDR1 MDHEN, CDR2 SYDVKM.

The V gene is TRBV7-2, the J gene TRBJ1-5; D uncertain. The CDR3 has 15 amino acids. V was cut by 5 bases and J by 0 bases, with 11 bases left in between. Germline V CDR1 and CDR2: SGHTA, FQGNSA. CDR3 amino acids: CASSARPYSNQPQHF. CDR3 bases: TGTGCCAGCAGCGCACGACCCTATAGCAATCAGCCCCAGCATTTT.

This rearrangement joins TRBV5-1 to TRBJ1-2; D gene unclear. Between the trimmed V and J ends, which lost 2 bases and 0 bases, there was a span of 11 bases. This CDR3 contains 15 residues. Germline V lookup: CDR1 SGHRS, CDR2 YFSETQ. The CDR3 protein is CASSFTVSSNYGYTF. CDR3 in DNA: TGCGCCAGCAGCTTTACTGTCAGTTCTAACTATGGCTACACCTTC.

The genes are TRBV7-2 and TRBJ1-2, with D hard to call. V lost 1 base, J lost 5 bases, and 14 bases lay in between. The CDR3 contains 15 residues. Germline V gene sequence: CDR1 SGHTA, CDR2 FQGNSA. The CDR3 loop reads CASSLVLAEAYGYTF. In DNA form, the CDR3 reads TGTGCCAGCAGCTTAGTTCTGGCGGAGGCGTATGGCTACACCTTC.

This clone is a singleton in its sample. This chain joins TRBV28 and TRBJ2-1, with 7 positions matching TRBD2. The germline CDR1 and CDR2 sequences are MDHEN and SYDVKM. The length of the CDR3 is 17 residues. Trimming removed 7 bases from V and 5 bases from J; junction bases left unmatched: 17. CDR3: CASKVIGLAAENNEQFF. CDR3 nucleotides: TGTGCCAGCAAAGTTATCGGGCTAGCGGCAGAAAACAATGAGCAGTTCTTC.

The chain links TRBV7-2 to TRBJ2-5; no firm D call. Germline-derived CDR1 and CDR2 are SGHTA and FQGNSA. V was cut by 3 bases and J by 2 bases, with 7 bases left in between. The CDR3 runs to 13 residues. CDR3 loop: CASSFHAQETQYF. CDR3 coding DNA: TGTGCCAGCAGCTTTCACGCTCAAGAGACCCAGTACTTC.

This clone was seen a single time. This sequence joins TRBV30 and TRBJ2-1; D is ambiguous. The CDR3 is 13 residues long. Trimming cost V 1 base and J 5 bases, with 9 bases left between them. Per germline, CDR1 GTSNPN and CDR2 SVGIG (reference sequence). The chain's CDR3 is CAWSAQSNNEQFF. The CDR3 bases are TGTGCCTGGAGTGCCCAGTCAAACAATGAGCAGTTCTTC.

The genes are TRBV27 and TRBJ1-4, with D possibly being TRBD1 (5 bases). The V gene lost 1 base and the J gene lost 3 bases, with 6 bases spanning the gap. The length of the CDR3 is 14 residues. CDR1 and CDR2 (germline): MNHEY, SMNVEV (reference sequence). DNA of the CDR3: TGTGCCAGCAGTTTATGGGGGTCTAATGAAAAACTGTTTTTT. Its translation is CASSLWGSNEKLFF.

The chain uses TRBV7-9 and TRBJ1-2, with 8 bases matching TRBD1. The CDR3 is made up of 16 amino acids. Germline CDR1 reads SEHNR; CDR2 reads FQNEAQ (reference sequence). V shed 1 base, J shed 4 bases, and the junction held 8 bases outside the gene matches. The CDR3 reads CASSLGGQGFSYGYTF. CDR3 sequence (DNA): TGTGCCAGCAGCTTAGGCGGACAGGGTTTCAGCTATGGCTACACCTTC. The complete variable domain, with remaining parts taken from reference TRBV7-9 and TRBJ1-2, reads DTGVSQNPRHKITKRGQNVTFRCDPISEHNRLYWYRQTLGQGPEFLTYFQNEAQLEKSRLLSDRFSAERPKGSFSTLEIQRTEQGDSAMYLCASSLGGQGFSYGYTFGSGTRLTVV.

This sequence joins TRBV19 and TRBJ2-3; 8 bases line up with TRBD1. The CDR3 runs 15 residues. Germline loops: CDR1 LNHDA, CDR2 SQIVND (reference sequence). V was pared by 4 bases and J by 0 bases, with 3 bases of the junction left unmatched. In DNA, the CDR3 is TGTGCCAGTAGTACTAGGACAGGGAGCACAGATACGCAGTATTTT. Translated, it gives CASSTRTGSTDTQYF.

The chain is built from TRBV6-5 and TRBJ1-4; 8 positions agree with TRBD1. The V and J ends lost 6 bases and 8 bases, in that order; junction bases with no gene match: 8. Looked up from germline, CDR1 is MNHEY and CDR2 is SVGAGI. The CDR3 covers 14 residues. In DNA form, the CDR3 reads TGTGCCAGCAGAGCTCGACAGGGGAACGAAAAACTGTTTTTT. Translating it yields CASRARQGNEKLFF.